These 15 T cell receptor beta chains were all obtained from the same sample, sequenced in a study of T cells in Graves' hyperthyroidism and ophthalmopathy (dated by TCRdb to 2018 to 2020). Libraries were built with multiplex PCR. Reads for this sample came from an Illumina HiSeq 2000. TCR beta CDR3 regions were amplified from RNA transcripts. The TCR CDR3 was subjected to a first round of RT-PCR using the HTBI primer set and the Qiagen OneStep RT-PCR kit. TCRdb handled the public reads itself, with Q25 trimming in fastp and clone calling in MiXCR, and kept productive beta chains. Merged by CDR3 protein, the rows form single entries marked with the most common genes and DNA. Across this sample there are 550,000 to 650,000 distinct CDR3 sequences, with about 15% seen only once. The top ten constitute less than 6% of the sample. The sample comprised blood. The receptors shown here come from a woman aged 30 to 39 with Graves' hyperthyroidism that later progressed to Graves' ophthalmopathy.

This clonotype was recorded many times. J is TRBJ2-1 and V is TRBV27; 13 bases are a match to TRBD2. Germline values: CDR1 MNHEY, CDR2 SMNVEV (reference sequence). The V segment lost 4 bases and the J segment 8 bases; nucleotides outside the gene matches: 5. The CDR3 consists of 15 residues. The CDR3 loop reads CASSSGTSGNYEQFF. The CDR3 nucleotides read TGTGCCAGCAGTTCTGGGACTAGCGGGAATTATGAGCAGTTCTTC.

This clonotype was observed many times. CDR3 residues: CSARTRHPGNTIYF. The CDR3, as DNA: TGCAGTGCTAGGACGAGACATCCTGGAAACACCATATATTTT. V and J are TRBV20-1 and TRBJ1-3; D is undetermined. CDR1 is DFQATT and CDR2 is SNEGSKA in the germline V gene (reference sequence). This CDR3 is built from 14 residues. V lost 3 bases, J lost 2 bases, and 11 bases lay in between.

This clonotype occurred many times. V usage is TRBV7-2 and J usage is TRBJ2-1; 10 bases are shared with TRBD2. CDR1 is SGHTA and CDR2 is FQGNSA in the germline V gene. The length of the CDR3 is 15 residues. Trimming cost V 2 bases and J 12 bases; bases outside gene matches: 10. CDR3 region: CASSLLTSGPQAQFF. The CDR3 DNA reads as TGTGCCAGCAGCTTACTGACTAGCGGGCCCCAGGCGCAGTTCTTC. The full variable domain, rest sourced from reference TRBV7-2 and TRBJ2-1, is GAGVSQSPSNKVTEKGKDVELRCDPISGHTALYWYRQSLGQGLEFLIYFQGNSAPDKSGLPSDRFSAERTGGSVSTLTIQRTQQEDSAVYLCASSLLTSGPQAQFFGPGTRLTVL.

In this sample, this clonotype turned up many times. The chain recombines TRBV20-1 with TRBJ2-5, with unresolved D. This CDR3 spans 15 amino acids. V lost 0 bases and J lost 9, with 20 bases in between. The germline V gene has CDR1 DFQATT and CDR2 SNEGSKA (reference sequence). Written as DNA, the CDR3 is TGCAGTGCTAGAGACCAGGTCGGGTTCGATGGGCCCCAGTACTTC. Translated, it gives CSARDQVGFDGPQYF.

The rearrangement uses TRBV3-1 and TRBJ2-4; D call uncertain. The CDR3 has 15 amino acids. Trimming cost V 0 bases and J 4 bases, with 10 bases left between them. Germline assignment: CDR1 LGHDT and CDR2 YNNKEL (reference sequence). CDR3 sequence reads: CASSQDLTEKNIQYF. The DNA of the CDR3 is TGTGCCAGCAGCCAAGATCTCACAGAAAAAAACATTCAGTACTTC.

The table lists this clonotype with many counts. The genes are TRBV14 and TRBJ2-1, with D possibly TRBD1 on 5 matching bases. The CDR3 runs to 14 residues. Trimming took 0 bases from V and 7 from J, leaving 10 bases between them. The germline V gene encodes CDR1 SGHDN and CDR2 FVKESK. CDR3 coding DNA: TGTGCCAGCAGCCAAGATAGGGGCCGGAATGAGCAGTTCTTC. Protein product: CASSQDRGRNEQFF. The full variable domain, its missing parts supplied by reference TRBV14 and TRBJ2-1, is EAGVTQFPSHSVIEKGQTVTLRCDPISGHDNLYWYRRVMGKEIKFLLHFVKESKQDESGMPNNRFLAERTGGTYSTLKVQPAELEDSGVYFCASSQDRGRNEQFFGPGTRLTVL.

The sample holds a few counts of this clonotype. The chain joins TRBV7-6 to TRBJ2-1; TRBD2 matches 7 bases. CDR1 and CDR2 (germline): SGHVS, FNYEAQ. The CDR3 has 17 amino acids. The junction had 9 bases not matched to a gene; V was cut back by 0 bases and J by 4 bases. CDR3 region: CASSLAVAGAGYNEQFF. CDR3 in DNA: TGTGCCAGCAGCTTAGCAGTGGCGGGAGCCGGATACAATGAGCAGTTCTTC.

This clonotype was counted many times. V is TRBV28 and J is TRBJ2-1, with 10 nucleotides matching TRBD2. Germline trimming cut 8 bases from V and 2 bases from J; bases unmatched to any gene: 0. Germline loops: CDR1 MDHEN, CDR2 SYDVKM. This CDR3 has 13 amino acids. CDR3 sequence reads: CASGLAAYNEQFF. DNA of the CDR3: TGTGCCAGCGGACTAGCGGCCTACAATGAGCAGTTCTTC.

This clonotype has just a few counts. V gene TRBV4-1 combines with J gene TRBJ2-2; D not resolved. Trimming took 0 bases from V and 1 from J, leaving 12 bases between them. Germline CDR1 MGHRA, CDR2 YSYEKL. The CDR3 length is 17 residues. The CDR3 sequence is CASSQDRETLNTGELFF. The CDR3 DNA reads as TGCGCCAGCAGCCAAGATCGAGAGACACTGAACACCGGGGAGCTGTTTTTT.

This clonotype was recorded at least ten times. In nucleotides, the CDR3 is TGTGCCAGCAGTTTTTATGGGGGCACTGAAGCTTTCTTT. Its translation is CASSFYGGTEAFF. J is TRBJ1-1 and V is TRBV28; tentatively, D is TRBD1 (5 bases). CDR3 length equals 13 residues. With 3 bases removed from V and 4 bases from J, the gap between germline ends came to 9 bases. Germline CDR1 reads MDHEN; CDR2 reads SYDVKM.

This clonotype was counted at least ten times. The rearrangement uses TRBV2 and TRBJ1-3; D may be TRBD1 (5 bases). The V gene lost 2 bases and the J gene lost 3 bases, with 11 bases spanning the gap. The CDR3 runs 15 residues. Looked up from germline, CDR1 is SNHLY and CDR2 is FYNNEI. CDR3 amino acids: CASSEYGGGGNTIYF. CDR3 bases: TGTGCCAGCAGTGAATACGGGGGAGGTGGAAACACCATATATTTT.

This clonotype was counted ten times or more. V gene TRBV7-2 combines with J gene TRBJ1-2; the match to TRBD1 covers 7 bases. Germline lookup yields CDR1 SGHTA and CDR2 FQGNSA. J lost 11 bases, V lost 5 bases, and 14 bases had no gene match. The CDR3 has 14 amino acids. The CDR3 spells CASSVGGQAQGYTF. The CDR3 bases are TGTGCCAGCAGCGTGGGAGGACAGGCCCAGGGATACACCTTC.

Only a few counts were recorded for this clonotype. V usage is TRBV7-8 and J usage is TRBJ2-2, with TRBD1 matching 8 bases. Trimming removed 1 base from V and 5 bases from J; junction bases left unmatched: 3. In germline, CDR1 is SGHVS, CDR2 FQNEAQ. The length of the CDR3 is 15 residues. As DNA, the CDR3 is TGTGCCAGCAGCTTAGGGCGGACAGGGACCGGGGAGCTGTTTTTT. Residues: CASSLGRTGTGELFF.

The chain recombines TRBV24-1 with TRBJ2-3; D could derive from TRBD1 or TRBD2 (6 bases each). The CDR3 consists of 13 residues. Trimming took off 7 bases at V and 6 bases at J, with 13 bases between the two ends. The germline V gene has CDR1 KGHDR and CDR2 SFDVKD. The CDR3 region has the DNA TGTGCCACCAGCGCAGGGGAGGCGGATACGCAGTATTTT. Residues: CATSAGEADTQYF.

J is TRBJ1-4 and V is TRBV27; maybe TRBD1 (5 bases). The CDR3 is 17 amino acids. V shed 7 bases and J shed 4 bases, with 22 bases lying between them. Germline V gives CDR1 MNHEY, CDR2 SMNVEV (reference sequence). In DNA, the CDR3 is TGTGCCAGCAAGTCTGCACCCTTGGGACTGCTTAATGAAAAACTGTTTTTT. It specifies CASKSAPLGLLNEKLFF.